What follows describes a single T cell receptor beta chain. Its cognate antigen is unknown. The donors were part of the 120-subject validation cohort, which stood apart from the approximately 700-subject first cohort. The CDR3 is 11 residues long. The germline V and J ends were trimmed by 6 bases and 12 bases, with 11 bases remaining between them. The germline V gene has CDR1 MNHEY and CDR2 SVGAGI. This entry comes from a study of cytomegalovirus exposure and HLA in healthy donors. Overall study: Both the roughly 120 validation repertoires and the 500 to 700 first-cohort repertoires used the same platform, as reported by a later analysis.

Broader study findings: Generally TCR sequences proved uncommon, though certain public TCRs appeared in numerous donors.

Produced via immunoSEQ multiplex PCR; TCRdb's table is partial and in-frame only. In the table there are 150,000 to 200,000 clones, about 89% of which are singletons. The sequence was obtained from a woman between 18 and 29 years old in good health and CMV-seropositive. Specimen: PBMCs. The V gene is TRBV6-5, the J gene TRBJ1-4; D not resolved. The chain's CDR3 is CASRYRRELFF. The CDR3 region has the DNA TGTGCCAGCAGATATAGGAGGGAACTGTTTTTT.